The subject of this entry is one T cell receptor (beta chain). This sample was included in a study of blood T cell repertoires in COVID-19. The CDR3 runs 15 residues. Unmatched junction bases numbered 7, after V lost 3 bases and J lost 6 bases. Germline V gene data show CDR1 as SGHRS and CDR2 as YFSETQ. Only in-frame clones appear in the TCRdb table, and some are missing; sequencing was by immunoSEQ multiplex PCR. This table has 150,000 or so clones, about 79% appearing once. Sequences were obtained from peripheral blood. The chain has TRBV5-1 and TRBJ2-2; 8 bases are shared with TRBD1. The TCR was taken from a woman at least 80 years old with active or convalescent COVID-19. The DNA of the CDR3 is TGCGCCAGCAGCTCCGGGGACAGGCTTTCCGGGGAGCTGTTTTTT. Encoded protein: CASSSGDRLSGELFF.